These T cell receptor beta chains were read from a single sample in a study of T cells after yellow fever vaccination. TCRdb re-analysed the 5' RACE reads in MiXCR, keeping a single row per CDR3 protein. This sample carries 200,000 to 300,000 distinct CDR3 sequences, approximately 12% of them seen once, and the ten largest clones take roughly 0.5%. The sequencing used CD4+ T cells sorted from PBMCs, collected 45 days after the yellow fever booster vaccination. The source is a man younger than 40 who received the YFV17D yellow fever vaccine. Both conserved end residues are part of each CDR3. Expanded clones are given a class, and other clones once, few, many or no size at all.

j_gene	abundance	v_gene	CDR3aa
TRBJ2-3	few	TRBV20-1	CSALGEAGVTDTQYF
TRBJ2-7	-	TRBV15	CATSRDRGTDEQYF
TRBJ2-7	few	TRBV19	CATRGETYEQYF
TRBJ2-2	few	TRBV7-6	CASSQSPQLAGGRTGELFF
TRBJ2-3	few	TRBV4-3	CASSQEAGGATDTQYF
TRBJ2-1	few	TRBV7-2	CASSHGGSYNEQFF
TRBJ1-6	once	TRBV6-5	CASSVLDSDCSPLHF
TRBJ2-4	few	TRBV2	CASRQGLAKNIQYF
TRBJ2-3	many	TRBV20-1	CSALGSGSVGDTQYF
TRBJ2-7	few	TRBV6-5	CASSGVNYEQYF
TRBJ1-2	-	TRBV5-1	CASSLEFRTNLRGYGYTF
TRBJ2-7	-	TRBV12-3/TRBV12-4	CASTNRDHSYEQYF
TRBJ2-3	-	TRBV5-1	CASSLTGKLFTDTQYF
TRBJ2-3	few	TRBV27	CASSLTTVADTQYF
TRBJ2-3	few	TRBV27	CASSLTVPGLSDTQYF
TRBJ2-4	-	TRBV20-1	CSASSGSADIQYF
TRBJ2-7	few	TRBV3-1	CASSQVGGESYEQYF
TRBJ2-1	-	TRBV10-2	CASRPGQGYNEQFF
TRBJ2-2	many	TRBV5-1	CASSLGQNTGELFF
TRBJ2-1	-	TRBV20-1	CSVSSGAYNEQFF
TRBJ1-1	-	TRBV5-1	CASSFGQRTEAFF
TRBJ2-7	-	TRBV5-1	CASSLAASGFTEQYF
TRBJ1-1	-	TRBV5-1	CASSDVSSREAFF
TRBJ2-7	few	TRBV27	CASRLRGGYEQYF
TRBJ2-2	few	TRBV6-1	CAGAARENTGELFF
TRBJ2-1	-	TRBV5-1	CASSLGTSVGAREQFF
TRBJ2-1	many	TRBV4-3	CASSQSSGGYNEQFF
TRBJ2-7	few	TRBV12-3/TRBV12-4	CASSLDSDYEQYF
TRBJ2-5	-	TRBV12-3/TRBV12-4	CAISLGQKETQYF
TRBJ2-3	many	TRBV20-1	CSARGSQGVDTQYF
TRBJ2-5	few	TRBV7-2	CASSPHVRGETQYF
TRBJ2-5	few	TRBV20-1	CSAPPVKGTQYF
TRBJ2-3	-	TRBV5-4	CASSHPLGGADTQYF
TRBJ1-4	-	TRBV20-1	CSARGGASNEKLFF
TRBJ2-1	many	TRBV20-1	CSAHTQAGGNYNEQFF
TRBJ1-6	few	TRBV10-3	CAISERLSSYNSPLHF
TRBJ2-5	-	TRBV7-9	CATALAGAYRETQYF
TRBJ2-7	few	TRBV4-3	CASSHTWTSGSYEQYF
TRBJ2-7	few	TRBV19	CASTSGQDYEQYF
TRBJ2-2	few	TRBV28	CASSFTSGRANTGELFF
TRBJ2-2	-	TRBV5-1	CASSLRTSNSGELFF
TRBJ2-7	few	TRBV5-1	CASSLGLGRIYEQYF
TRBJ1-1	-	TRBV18	CASSPEGAPNTEAFF
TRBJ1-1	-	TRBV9	CASSGQGANTEAFF
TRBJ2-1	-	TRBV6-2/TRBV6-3	CASSSSERELQFF
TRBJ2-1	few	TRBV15	CATSGTGGLDYNEQFF
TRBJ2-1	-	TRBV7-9	CASSPPGTPYYNEQFF
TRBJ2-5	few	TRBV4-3	CASSQGVGGAEGETQYF
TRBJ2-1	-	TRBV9	CASGQGHNEQFF
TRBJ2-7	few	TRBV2	CASRRTGGRYEQYF
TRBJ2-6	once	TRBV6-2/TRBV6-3	CASSNTEWSGANVLTF
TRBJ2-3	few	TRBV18	CASSRTSGGFTDTQYF